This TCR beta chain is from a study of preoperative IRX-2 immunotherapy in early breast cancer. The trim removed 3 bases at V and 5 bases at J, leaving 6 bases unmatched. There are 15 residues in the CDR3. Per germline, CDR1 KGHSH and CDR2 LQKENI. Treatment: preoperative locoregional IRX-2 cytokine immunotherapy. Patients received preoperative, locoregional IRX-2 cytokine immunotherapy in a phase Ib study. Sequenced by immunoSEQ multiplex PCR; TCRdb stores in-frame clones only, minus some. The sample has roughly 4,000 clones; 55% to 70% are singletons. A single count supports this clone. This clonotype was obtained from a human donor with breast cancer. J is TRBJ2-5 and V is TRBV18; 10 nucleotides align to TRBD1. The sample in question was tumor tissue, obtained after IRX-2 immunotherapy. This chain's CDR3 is CASSPRQGARETQYF. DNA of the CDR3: TGTGCCAGCTCACCTCGACAGGGGGCGAGGGAGACCCAGTACTTC.